The 21 T cell receptor beta chains below were found in one sample sequenced in a study of blood T cell repertoires in COVID-19 (dated by TCRdb to 2019 to 2021). The library came from the immunoSEQ multiplex PCR assay. Entries here come from immuneACCESS through TCRdb and include only in-frame sequences with V and J called. Some clones fail to appear in such tables; in the studies checked, an unresolved V gene covers under half of the shortfall, and the cause of the remainder is unknown. This sample gives 170,000 or so clones in total; over 75% of them show up just once. The ten biggest clones cover more than 25% of the sample. Sequencing was carried out using peripheral blood. These receptor sequences come from a woman aged 70 to 79 with acute or convalescent COVID-19.

The chain combines TRBV21-1 with TRBJ1-6. TRBV21-1 corresponds to a pseudogene. The CDR3 spans 23 residues. The CDR3 spells CASSKGPMARYRGGISYNSPLHF. The CDR3 coding sequence is TGTGCCAGCAGCAAAGGTCCTATGGCCCGTTATAGGGGGGGGATCTCCTATAATTCACCCCTCCACTTT.

The chain uses TRBV11-2 and TRBJ2-5; no definite D call. V dropped 5 bases and J dropped 5 bases, with 12 bases sitting between them. CDR1 is SGHAT and CDR2 is FQNNGV in the germline V gene. This CDR3 contains 13 residues. CDR3 bases: TGTGCCAGCAGCATCGCTGACTGGGAGACCCAGTACTTC. Translation gives CASSIADWETQYF.

The chain has TRBV5-1 and TRBJ1-2; the D is unclear. The length of the CDR3 is 13 residues. In germline, CDR1 is SGHRS, CDR2 YFSETQ. V shed 3 bases and J shed 1 base, with 7 bases lying between them. CDR3 sequence: CASSSENNYGYTF. In nucleotides, the CDR3 is TGCGCCAGCAGCTCGGAGAATAACTATGGCTACACCTTC.

This clone was observed a few times. The gene calls are TRBV2 and TRBJ1-1; tentative D call: TRBD1 (6 bases). The CDR3 runs 14 residues. The V gene's germline CDR1 is SNHLY and CDR2 FYNNEI. The ends were cut back, 1 base at V and 11 bases at J, with 17 bases in the middle. CDR3 amino acids: CASSEGRYRAGAFF. CDR3 in DNA: TGTGCCAGCAGTGAAGGCCGATACAGGGCCGGGGCTTTCTTT.

The V call is TRBV5-6, the J call TRBJ1-5; D is unclear. Trimming shortened V by 1 base and J by 1 base, and 9 bases separated the two germline ends. The CDR3 totals 15 residues. Germline CDR1 and CDR2: SGHDT and YYEEEE. The CDR3 DNA sequence: TGTGCCAGCAGCTTGTTAGGAGGGAGCAATCAGCCCCAGCATTTT. It specifies CASSLLGGSNQPQHF.

This chain uses TRBV10-1 with TRBJ1-1, with D possibly TRBD1 on 6 matching bases. The CDR3 covers 14 residues. Trimming took 0 bases from V and 10 from J, leaving 15 bases between them. Germline CDR1 and CDR2: WNHNN and SYGVQD (reference sequence). The CDR3 is CASSESGAIQVAFF. In DNA form, the CDR3 reads TGCGCCAGCAGTGAGTCGGGGGCAATACAGGTAGCTTTCTTT.

This clone has just one count. The chain is built from TRBV5-4 and TRBJ2-1; D is possibly TRBD2 (6 bases). The CDR3 runs 14 residues. Germline lookup yields CDR1 SGHNT and CDR2 YYREEE (reference sequence). Trimming removed 4 bases at V and 9 bases at J, with 17 bases between. The CDR3 DNA sequence: TGTGCCAGCAGCCGGCAGGCTGGGACTTCTGAGCAGTTCTTC. It codes for CASSRQAGTSEQFF.

The chain combines TRBV2 with TRBJ2-1, with a weak D call TRBD2 (5 bases). The germline V and J ends were trimmed by 3 bases and 8 bases, with 8 bases remaining between them. The CDR3 runs 12 residues. The germline V gene has CDR1 SNHLY and CDR2 FYNNEI. The CDR3 DNA is TGTGCCAGCAGTGAGGACTTGTATGAGCAGTTCTTC. It codes for CASSEDLYEQFF.

The chain couples TRBV5-1 to TRBJ2-7; D might be TRBD1 (6 bases). CDR1 is SGHRS, CDR2 YFSETQ, per germline. V gave up 0 bases and J gave up 5 bases, with 12 bases separating them. This CDR3 has 14 amino acids. Written as DNA, the CDR3 is TGCGCCAGCAGCTTGGACAGGGATACCCACGAGCAGTACTTC. Its translation is CASSLDRDTHEQYF.

The J gene is TRBJ2-1, the V gene TRBV3-1 (or the pseudogene TRBV3-2); 9 positions match TRBD2. V was pared by 4 bases and J by 3 bases, with 10 bases of the junction left unmatched. CDR1 and CDR2 (germline): LGHDT, YNNKEL (reference sequence). The CDR3 runs 17 residues. The CDR3 is CASSPPWREGFYNEQFF. In nucleotides, the CDR3 is TGTGCCAGCAGCCCCCCCTGGCGGGAGGGGTTCTACAATGAGCAGTTCTTC.

V usage is TRBV3-1 (or the pseudogene TRBV3-2) and J usage is TRBJ2-1; 9 bases are shared with TRBD2. The CDR3 sequence is 14 residues long. V dropped 7 bases and J dropped 0; count of bases not matched to a gene: 1. Per the germline V gene, CDR1 is LGHDT and CDR2 is YNNKEL (reference sequence). Written as DNA, the CDR3 is TGTGCCAGCAAACTAGCGGGCTCCTACAATGAGCAGTTCTTC. Protein product: CASKLAGSYNEQFF.

The rearrangement joins TRBV19 to TRBJ1-5, with D possibly being TRBD1 (5 bases). There are 17 residues in the CDR3. V lost 4 bases, J lost 0 bases, and 16 bases lay in between. The germline V gene has CDR1 LNHDA and CDR2 SQIVND (reference sequence). CDR3 in DNA: TGTGCCAGTAGTAGAGGGCGGGGAGGGGATAGCAATCAGCCCCAGCATTTT. It yields the protein CASSRGRGGDSNQPQHF.

A single count supports this clone. The chain recombines TRBV10-2 with TRBJ2-7; 11 positions match TRBD2. The germline V gene encodes CDR1 WSHSY and CDR2 SAAADI. The CDR3 sequence is 13 residues long. V lost 8 bases and J lost 3; bases outside the gene matches: 3. Here the CDR3 reads CASGTSGIYEQYF. DNA of the CDR3: TGCGCCAGCGGGACTAGCGGAATCTACGAGCAGTACTTC.

This clone was counted only a few times. V is TRBV6-5 and J is TRBJ1-5, with unresolved D. Trimming removed 8 bases from V and 0 bases from J, with 11 bases in between. The germline V gene has CDR1 MNHEY and CDR2 SVGAGI. There are 14 residues in the CDR3. The CDR3, as DNA: TGTGCCAGCGCGGGGATTACTAGCAATCAGCCCCAGCATTTT. Its protein is CASAGITSNQPQHF.

At least ten counts were recorded for this clone. The chain joins TRBV7-9 to TRBJ2-1; 8 nucleotides line up with TRBD2. The CDR3 has 14 amino acids. Trimming at V came to 4 bases and at J to 9 bases, leaving 8 bases not matched to a gene. CDR1 SEHNR and CDR2 FQNEAQ come from the germline V gene (reference sequence). CDR3 DNA: TGTGCCAGCAGCTCCACGGGAGGGCCTGGTGAGCAGTTCTTC. It is translated as CASSSTGGPGEQFF.

The chain recombines TRBV4-2 with TRBJ2-5; tentatively, D is TRBD2 (5 bases). Germline CDR1 LGHNA, CDR2 YNFKEQ. V was cut by 3 bases and J by 2 bases, with 19 bases left in between. The CDR3 length is 17 residues. CDR3 sequence reads: CASSQGSAYASQETQYF. CDR3 DNA: TGTGCCAGCAGCCAGGGTAGCGCCTACGCGTCGCAAGAGACCCAGTACTTC.

The gene calls are TRBV6-1 and TRBJ2-2; D unclear. Between the trimmed V and J ends, which lost 4 bases and 6 bases, there was a span of 18 bases. The germline gives CDR1 MNHNS, CDR2 SASEGT. This CDR3 comprises 16 residues. CDR3 sequence reads: CASSASTPGGPGELFF. CDR3 bases: TGTGCCAGCAGTGCTTCTACGCCCGGCGGTCCCGGGGAGCTGTTTTTT.

About this clone: The germline gene is not matched at one end of the junction; a read error may be the cause. The CDR3 nucleotides read TGTGCCCGCAGCGTCGGCAGGGATCCCACTGAAGCTTTCTTT. Translating it yields CARSVGRDPTEAFF. The chain combines TRBV2 with TRBJ1-1; D may be TRBD1 (5 bases). CDR3 length: 14 amino acids. CDR1 and CDR2 (germline): SNHLY, FYNNEI.

This sequence joins TRBV21-1 and TRBJ2-5; the D call of TRBD1 is as the table states it, not checked on the DNA. TRBV21-1 is a known pseudogene. The CDR3 has 15 residues. The CDR3 bases are TGTGCCAGCAGCAGAGAGTTCCAGGGTGTGGAGACCCAGTACTTC. Protein sequence: CASSREFQGVETQYF.

The rearrangement links TRBV5-1 to TRBJ2-5, with D possibly being TRBD1 (6 bases). Germline V gene lookup returns CDR1 SGHRS and CDR2 YFSETQ. The CDR3 loop spans 14 amino acids. Trimming cost V 4 bases and J 5 bases, with 15 bases left between them. CDR3 sequence (DNA): TGCGCCAGCAGCACATCAGGGGTTGGGGAGACCCAGTACTTC. This codes for CASSTSGVGETQYF.

V usage is TRBV3-1 (or the pseudogene TRBV3-2) and J usage is TRBJ2-2; 11 bases line up with TRBD2. There are 15 residues in the CDR3. V lost 1 base and J lost 5; bases outside the gene matches: 0. The germline gives CDR1 LGHDT, CDR2 YNNKEL (reference sequence). CDR3 loop: CASSQGTSGTGELFF. The CDR3 DNA follows: TGTGCCAGCAGCCAAGGGACTAGCGGGACCGGGGAGCTGTTTTTT.